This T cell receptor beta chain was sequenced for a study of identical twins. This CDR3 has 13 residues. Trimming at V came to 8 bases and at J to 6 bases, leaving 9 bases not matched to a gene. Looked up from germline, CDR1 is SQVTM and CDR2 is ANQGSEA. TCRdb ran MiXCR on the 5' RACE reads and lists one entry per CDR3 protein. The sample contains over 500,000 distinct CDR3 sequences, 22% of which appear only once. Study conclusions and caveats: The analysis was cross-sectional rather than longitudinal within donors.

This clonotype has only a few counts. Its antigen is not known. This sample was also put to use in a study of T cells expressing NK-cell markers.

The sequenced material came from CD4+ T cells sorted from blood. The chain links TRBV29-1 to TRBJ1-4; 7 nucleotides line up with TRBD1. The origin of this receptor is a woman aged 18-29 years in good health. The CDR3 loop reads CSFTGTDDEKLFF. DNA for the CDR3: TGCAGCTTCACCGGGACAGATGATGAAAAACTGTTTTTT.